Sequencing of this TCR beta chain was carried out in a study of blood T cell repertoires in COVID-19. Assay: immunoSEQ multiplex PCR; the TCRdb copy retains only in-frame clones and omits some. Of more than 250,000 clones in the sample, around 84% are singletons; the top ten hold about 10%. V dropped 2 bases and J dropped 7 bases, with 27 bases sitting between them. Germline V lookup: CDR1 SGHKS, CDR2 YYEKEE (reference sequence). This CDR3 spans 18 amino acids. The source of this sequence is a young woman who had recovered from COVID-19. The sequenced material came from PBMCs or T cells enriched from blood (not recorded which). The chain recombines TRBV5-5 with TRBJ1-2, with no clear D. The CDR3 loop reads CASSLESPGVGPDGGYTF. CDR3 sequence (DNA): TGTGCCAGCAGCTTAGAGTCCCCCGGGGTTGGGCCGGACGGTGGCTACACCTTC.